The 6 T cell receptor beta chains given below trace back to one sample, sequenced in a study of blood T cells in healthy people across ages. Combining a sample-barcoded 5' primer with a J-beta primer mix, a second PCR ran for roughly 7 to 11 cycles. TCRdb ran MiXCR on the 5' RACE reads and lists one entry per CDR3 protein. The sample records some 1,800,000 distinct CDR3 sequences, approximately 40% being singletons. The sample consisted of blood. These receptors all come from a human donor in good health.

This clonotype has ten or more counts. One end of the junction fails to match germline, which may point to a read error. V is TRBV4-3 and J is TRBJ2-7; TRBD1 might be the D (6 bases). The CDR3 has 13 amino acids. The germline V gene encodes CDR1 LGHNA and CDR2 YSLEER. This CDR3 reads CASSPDRAYEQYF. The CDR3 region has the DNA TGTGCCAGCAGCCCGGACAGAGCCTACGAGCAGTACTTC.

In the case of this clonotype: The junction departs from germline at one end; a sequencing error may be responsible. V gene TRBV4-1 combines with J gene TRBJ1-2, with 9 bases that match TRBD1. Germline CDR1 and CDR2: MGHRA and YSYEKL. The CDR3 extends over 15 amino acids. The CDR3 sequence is CASSQTGTGRDGHTF. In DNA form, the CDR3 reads TGCGCCAGCAGCCAAACCGGGACAGGGCGTGATGGCCACACCTTC.

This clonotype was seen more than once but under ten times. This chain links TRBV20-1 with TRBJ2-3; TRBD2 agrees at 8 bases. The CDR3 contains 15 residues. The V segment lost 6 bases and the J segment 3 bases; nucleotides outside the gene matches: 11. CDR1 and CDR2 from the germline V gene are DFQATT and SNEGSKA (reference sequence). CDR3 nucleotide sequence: TGCAGTGCCGAGTTTGGGACTAGTCTTACAGATACGCAGTATTTT. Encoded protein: CSAEFGTSLTDTQYF.

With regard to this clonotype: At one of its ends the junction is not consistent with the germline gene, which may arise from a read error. CDR3 in amino acids: CACSQDKGHYGSGANVLTF. The CDR3 nucleotides are TGTGCCTGCAGCCAAGATAAGGGCCACTATGGATCTGGGGCCAACGTCCTGACTTTC. V and J are TRBV4-2 and TRBJ2-6; D gene unclear. There are 19 residues in the CDR3. Germline loops: CDR1 LGHNA, CDR2 YNFKEQ.

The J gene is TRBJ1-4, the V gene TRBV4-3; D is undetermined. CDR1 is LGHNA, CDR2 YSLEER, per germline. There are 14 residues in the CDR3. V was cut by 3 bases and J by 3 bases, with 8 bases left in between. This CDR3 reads CASSQSRSNEKLFF. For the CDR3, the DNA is TGCGCCAGCAGCCAGTCCAGATCTAATGAAAAACTGTTTTTT.

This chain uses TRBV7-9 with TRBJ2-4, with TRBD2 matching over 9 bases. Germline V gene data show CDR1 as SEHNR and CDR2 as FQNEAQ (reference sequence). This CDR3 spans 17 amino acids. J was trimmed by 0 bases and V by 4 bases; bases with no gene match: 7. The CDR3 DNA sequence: TGTGCCAGCAGCTCGGGACTAGCATCATCAGCCAAAAACATTCAGTACTTC. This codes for CASSSGLASSAKNIQYF.